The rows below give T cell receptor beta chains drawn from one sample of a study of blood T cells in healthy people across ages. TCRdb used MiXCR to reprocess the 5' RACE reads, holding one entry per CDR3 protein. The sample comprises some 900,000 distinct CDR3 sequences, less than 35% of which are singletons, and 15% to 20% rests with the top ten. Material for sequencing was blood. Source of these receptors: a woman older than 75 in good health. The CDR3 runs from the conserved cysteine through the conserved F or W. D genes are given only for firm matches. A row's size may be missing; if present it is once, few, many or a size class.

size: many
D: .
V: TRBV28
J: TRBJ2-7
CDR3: CARTIGGTPYEQYF
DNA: TGTGCCAGGACAATAGGGGGGACCCCCTACGAGCAGTACTTC

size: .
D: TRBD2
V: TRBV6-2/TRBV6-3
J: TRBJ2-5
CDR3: CASIASGGVEQYF
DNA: TGTGCCAGCATTGCTAGCGGGGGGGTTGAGCAGTACTTC

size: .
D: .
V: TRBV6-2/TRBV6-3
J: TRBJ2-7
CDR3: CASSPLNRRSEQYF
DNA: TGTGCCAGCAGTCCTCTAAACAGGCGTAGCGAGCAGTACTTC

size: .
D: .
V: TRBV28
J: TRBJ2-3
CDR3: CASSTDDRPSHTDTQYF
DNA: TGTGCCAGCAGCACTGACGACAGACCATCTCACACAGATACGCAGTATTTT

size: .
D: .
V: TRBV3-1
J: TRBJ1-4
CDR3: CASSPTLAGKLFF
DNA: TGTGCCAGCAGCCCAACATTGGCTGGAAAACTGTTTTTT

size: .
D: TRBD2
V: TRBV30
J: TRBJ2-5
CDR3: CAWSVAGGYMTQYF
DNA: TGTGCCTGGAGTGTAGCGGGGGGCTATATGACCCAGTACTTC

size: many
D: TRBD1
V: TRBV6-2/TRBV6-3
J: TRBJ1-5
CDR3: CASTTPTGLNQPQHF
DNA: TGTGCCAGCACTACACCGACAGGGCTCAATCAGCCCCAGCATTTT

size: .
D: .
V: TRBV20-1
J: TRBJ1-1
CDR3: CSAHGRSTEAFF
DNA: TGCAGTGCCCACGGTCGGTCCACCGAAGCTTTCTTT

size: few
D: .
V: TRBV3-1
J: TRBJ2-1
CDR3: CASSQYGEQFF
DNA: TGTGCCAGCAGCCAATACGGGGAGCAGTTCTTC

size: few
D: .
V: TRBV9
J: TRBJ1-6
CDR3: CASSGQWDNSPLHF
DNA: TGTGCCAGCAGCGGACAGTGGGATAATTCACCCCTCCACTTT

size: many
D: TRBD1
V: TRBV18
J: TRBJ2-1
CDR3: CASSSRQGRRNEQFF
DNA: TGTGCCAGCTCATCCCGACAGGGGAGGCGGAATGAGCAGTTCTTC

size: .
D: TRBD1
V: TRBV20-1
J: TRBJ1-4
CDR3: CSAPGGQGREKLFF
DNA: TGCAGTGCTCCCGGGGGACAGGGCCGCGAAAAACTGTTTTTT

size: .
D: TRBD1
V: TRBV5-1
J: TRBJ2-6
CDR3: CASSLGGTGFSGANVQTF
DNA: TGCGCCAGCAGCTTGGGCGGGACAGGGTTTTCTGGGGCCAACGTCCAGACTTTC

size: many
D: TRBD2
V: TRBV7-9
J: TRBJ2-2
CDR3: CASGLAGNTGELFF
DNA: TGTGCCAGTGGACTAGCGGGGAATACCGGGGAGCTGTTTTTT

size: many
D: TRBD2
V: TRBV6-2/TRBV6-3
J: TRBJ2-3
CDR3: CASSHLAGASRYTDTQYF
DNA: TGTGCCAGCAGTCACCTAGCGGGGGCCAGCAGATACACAGATACGCAGTATTTT

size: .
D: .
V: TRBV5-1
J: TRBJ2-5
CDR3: CASSLAGNEETQYF
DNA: TGCGCCAGCAGCTTGGCCGGGAATGAGGAGACCCAGTACTTC

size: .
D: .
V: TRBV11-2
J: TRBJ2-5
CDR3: CASSPIPAGIQETQYF
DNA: TGTGCCAGCAGCCCCATCCCGGCAGGGATTCAAGAGACCCAGTACTTC

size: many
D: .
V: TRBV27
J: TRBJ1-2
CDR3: CAQQPTTPGGGYYGYTF
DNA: TGTGCGCAGCAGCCTACCACACCGGGGGGGGGCTACTATGGCTACACCTTC

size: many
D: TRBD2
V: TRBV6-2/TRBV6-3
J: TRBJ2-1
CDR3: CASSLPTSGGADEQFF
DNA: TGTGCCAGCAGTCTGCCGACTAGCGGGGGGGCTGACGAGCAGTTCTTC

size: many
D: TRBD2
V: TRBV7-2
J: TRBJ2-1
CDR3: CASSDAGTRYNEQFF
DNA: TGTGCCAGCAGCGATGCAGGGACTAGATACAATGAGCAGTTCTTC

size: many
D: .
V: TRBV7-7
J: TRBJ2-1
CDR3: CASSLAGANEQFF
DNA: TGTGCCAGCAGCTTAGCGGGGGCTAATGAGCAGTTCTTC

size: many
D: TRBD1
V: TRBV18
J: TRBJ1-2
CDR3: CASSPMDRAGYTF
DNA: TGTGCCAGCTCACCGATGGACAGGGCTGGCTACACCTTC